This is a list of T cell receptor beta chains from one sample in a study of Ad26.COV2.S vaccination and SARS-CoV-2 variants. Only in-frame clones appear in the TCRdb table, and some are missing; sequencing was by immunoSEQ multiplex PCR. This table has over 400,000 clones, about nine tenths appearing once. The sample was peripheral blood, taken in a trial of Ad26.COV2.S vaccine versus placebo. The source is a person between 18 and 65 years old who received the Ad26.COV2.S COVID-19 vaccine or a placebo. Both conserved end residues are part of each CDR3. The D gene is left open where the match is weak. Size tells how often a clone was seen (once, few, many) or the class of an expanded clone, and some rows leave it out.

d_call	v_call	j_call	clone_size	cdr3_aa	cdr3_nt
TRBD1	TRBV30	TRBJ1-2	-	CAWGGQGAFGYTF	TGTGCCTGGGGGGGACAGGGGGCGTTTGGCTACACCTTC
-	TRBV6-5	TRBJ2-3	-	CASRSGYPDTQYF	TGTGCCAGCAGATCAGGGTACCCAGATACGCAGTATTTT
TRBD1	TRBV7-8	TRBJ2-7	-	CASSLGGGARRIYEQYF	TGTGCCAGCAGCTTAGGAGGGGGCGCGCGGAGAATCTACGAGCAGTACTTC
-	TRBV28	TRBJ1-1	-	CASSLSIQGKNTEAFF	TGTGCCAGCAGTTTATCTATTCAGGGGAAGAACACTGAAGCTTTCTTT
-	TRBV6-2/TRBV6-3	TRBJ1-2	-	CASSTPGSTNYGYTF	TGTGCCAGCAGTACTCCGGGATCTACTAACTATGGCTACACCTTC
-	TRBV25-1	TRBJ1-1	-	CASSEFRGSGTEAFF	TGTGCCAGCAGTGAATTCCGGGGGTCAGGCACTGAAGCTTTCTTT
-	TRBV3-1/TRBV3-2	TRBJ2-7	-	CASRGRHYEQYF	TGTGCCAGCAGGGGGAGGCACTACGAGCAGTACTTC
-	TRBV27	TRBJ1-6	-	CASSLRSFPQNSPLHF	TGTGCCAGCAGTTTACGGAGCTTCCCTCAGAATTCACCCCTCCACTTT
-	TRBV7-6	TRBJ2-7	-	CASSVLSGGSYEQYF	TGTGCCAGCAGCGTTCTTAGCGGCGGATCCTACGAGCAGTACTTC
-	TRBV9	TRBJ2-2	-	CASSPEGRTNTGELFF	TGTGCCAGCAGCCCAGAGGGACGGACGAACACCGGGGAGCTGTTTTTT
-	TRBV19	TRBJ1-2	-	CASSINSGGYTF	TGTGCCAGTAGTATCAATTCTGGTGGCTACACCTTC
-	TRBV19	TRBJ1-2	few	CASRRVGGASLVDYGYTF	TGTGCCAGTAGGCGGGTTGGGGGAGCTTCCCTGGTTGACTATGGCTACACCTTC
-	TRBV5-1	TRBJ2-6	-	CASSLGGFGANVLTF	TGCGCCAGCAGCTTGGGAGGGTTCGGGGCCAACGTCCTGACTTTC
-	TRBV4-3	TRBJ1-6	few	CASSRDGGRNNSPLHF	TGCGCCAGCAGCCGAGACGGGGGCCGAAATAATTCACCCCTCCACTTT
-	TRBV5-6	TRBJ2-4	-	CASSLGGLLAKNIQYF	TGTGCCAGCAGCTTGGGAGGGTTACTAGCCAAAAACATTCAGTACTTC
-	TRBV4-3	TRBJ1-5	-	CASSQDYRKWDTNQPQHF	TGCGCCAGCAGCCAAGATTATCGAAAGTGGGACACCAATCAGCCCCAGCATTTT
TRBD1	TRBV28	TRBJ1-2	-	CASLSGTALYGYTF	TGTGCCAGTCTATCCGGGACAGCGCTCTATGGCTACACCTTC
-	TRBV18	TRBJ1-4	-	CASSPPGPRGEKLFF	TGTGCCAGCTCACCCCCCGGGCCCCGCGGCGAAAAACTGTTTTTT
-	TRBV5-4	TRBJ2-5	-	CASSLARGETQYF	TGTGCCAGCAGCTTGGCCCGGGGAGAGACCCAGTACTTC
-	TRBV12-3/TRBV12-4	TRBJ2-3	-	CASRNLDTDTQYF	TGTGCCAGCAGAAATCTTGACACAGATACGCAGTATTTT
-	TRBV25-1	TRBJ1-4	-	CASSDGNGRDEKLFF	TGTGCCAGCAGTGACGGGAATGGCCGAGATGAAAAACTGTTTTTT
-	TRBV4-2	TRBJ1-3	-	CASSHLEGNTIYF	TGTGCCAGCAGCCACCTAGAAGGAAACACCATATATTTT
TRBD1	TRBV7-2	TRBJ1-3	-	CASTSSWGKGAPSGNTIYF	TGTGCCAGCACCTCCTCATGGGGCAAGGGGGCGCCTTCCGGAAACACCATATATTTT
-	TRBV6-5	TRBJ1-1	-	CASSQLPTGRTEAFF	TGTGCCAGCAGTCAACTCCCCACAGGGAGGACTGAAGCTTTCTTT
TRBD1	TRBV19	TRBJ1-6	-	CASSKPDRVPSPLHF	TGTGCCAGTAGTAAGCCGGACAGGGTCCCCTCACCCCTCCACTTT
TRBD2	TRBV3-1/TRBV3-2	TRBJ2-6	-	CASSQAGLAGGLGANVLTF	TGTGCCAGCAGCCAGGCCGGACTAGCGGGGGGGCTCGGGGCCAACGTCCTGACTTTC
TRBD1	TRBV7-9	TRBJ1-2	-	CASSRTGGGYTF	TGTGCCAGCAGCAGGACAGGGGGCGGCTACACCTTC
TRBD2	TRBV9	TRBJ2-5	-	CASSGSGLAGRKETQYF	TGTGCCAGCAGCGGATCGGGACTAGCGGGGAGGAAAGAGACCCAGTACTTC
TRBD2	TRBV10-3	TRBJ2-1	-	CAISDSLADSYNEQFF	TGTGCCATCAGTGACTCTCTAGCGGACTCCTACAATGAGCAGTTCTTC
-	TRBV5-6	TRBJ2-7	-	CASSLLASPYEQYF	TGTGCCAGCAGCTTACTTGCCAGTCCCTACGAGCAGTACTTC
TRBD2	TRBV10-3	TRBJ2-3	-	CAISRLAGGTDTQYF	TGTGCCATCAGTAGACTAGCGGGGGGGACAGATACGCAGTATTTT
-	TRBV9	TRBJ2-1	-	CASSVIYNEQFF	TGTGCCAGCAGCGTAATCTACAATGAGCAGTTCTTC
TRBD2	TRBV5-6	TRBJ2-5	-	CASSASGGAEETQYF	TGTGCCAGCAGCGCTAGCGGGGGGGCCGAGGAGACCCAGTACTTC
-	TRBV5-6	TRBJ1-2	once	CASSLSVQGFYGYTF	TGTGCCAGCAGCTTGAGTGTTCAGGGATTCTATGGCTACACCTTC
-	TRBV15	TRBJ1-5	-	CATSREGGNSNQPQHF	TGTGCCACCAGCAGAGAGGGGGGAAATAGCAATCAGCCCCAGCATTTT
-	TRBV7-2	TRBJ1-2	few	CASSLFSNPSNYGYTF	TGTGCCAGCAGCTTATTTAGCAACCCTTCTAACTATGGCTACACCTTC
-	TRBV6-1	TRBJ2-7	-	CASSAWSTVNSYEQYF	TGTGCCAGCAGTGCATGGTCGACAGTAAACTCCTACGAGCAGTACTTC
-	TRBV5-4	TRBJ2-7	-	CASSSLGARPRVLYF	TGTGCCAGCAGCTCCTTAGGGGCCCGACCACGAGTGTTGTACTTC
-	TRBV28	TRBJ2-5	-	CATRIQETQYF	TGTGCAACACGAATTCAAGAGACCCAGTACTTC
-	TRBV13	TRBJ2-1	-	CASSLAPLGAEQFF	TGTGCCAGCAGCTTGGCGCCGTTGGGCGCTGAGCAGTTCTTC
TRBD2	TRBV7-7	TRBJ2-7	-	CASSPGRGAYEQYF	TGTGCTAGCAGCCCGGGGAGGGGCGCCTACGAGCAGTACTTC
TRBD1	TRBV6-5	TRBJ1-2	-	CASSHEGAWYYGYTF	TGTGCCAGCAGCCACGAGGGGGCGTGGTACTATGGCTACACCTTC
-	TRBV28	TRBJ1-5	-	CASSLRKRRAGDQPQHF	TGTGCCAGCAGTTTACGAAAACGCAGGGCTGGGGATCAGCCCCAGCATTTT
-	TRBV9	TRBJ2-7	-	CASSVVPGPPYEQYF	TGTGCCAGCAGCGTAGTTCCAGGGCCCCCCTACGAGCAGTACTTC
TRBD1	TRBV10-3	TRBJ1-2	-	CATSHGTEHGYTF	TGTGCCACCTCCCACGGGACAGAACATGGCTACACCTTC
TRBD1	TRBV5-4	TRBJ1-2	once	CASSLLRQGSYGYTF	TGTGCCAGCAGCCTGCTCCGACAGGGATCCTATGGCTACACCTTC
-	TRBV19	TRBJ1-1	-	CATTRGITEAFF	TGTGCCACCACGCGGGGGATCACTGAAGCTTTCTTT
-	TRBV6-5	TRBJ2-6	-	CASRASGANVLTF	TGTGCCAGCAGGGCTTCCGGGGCCAACGTCCTGACTTTC
-	TRBV5-6	TRBJ1-5	-	CASSLDGTAQPQHF	TGTGCCAGCAGCTTGGATGGGACGGCTCAGCCCCAGCATTTT
TRBD2	TRBV27	TRBJ2-1	-	CASSLWSGGSNEQFF	TGTGCCAGCAGTTTGTGGAGCGGGGGGTCCAATGAGCAGTTCTTC
TRBD1	TRBV30	TRBJ2-7	once	CAWSTGTGVREQYF	TGTGCCTGGAGTACCGGGACAGGGGTGCGCGAGCAGTACTTC